Listed here are 17 T cell receptor beta chains from one sample, sequenced in a study of OX40 agonist ivuxolimab in advanced cancers. Sequencing used immunoSEQ multiplex PCR; TCRdb keeps in-frame clones, though not all of them. Of 62,000 or so clones detected, 86% appear once; the ten largest clones hold more than 2%. Sequenced material: CD4+ or CD8+ T cells sorted from blood, taken in a trial of the OX40 agonist ivuxolimab. All receptors come from an adult with an advanced solid tumor such as melanoma, head and neck, liver or kidney cancer.

The chain is built from TRBV28 and TRBJ1-1, with 9 bases lining up with TRBD1. The trim removed 5 bases at V and 4 bases at J, leaving 5 bases unmatched. The CDR3 runs 14 residues. CDR1 is MDHEN and CDR2 is SYDVKM in the germline V gene. In DNA, the CDR3 is TGTGCCAGCAGTAGCGGACAGGGGAGCACTGAAGCTTTCTTT. Protein: CASSSGQGSTEAFF.

The chain uses TRBV5-1 and TRBJ1-2, with D tentatively TRBD1 (5 bases). In germline, CDR1 is SGHRS, CDR2 YFSETQ. The CDR3 runs to 16 residues. Deletions cut 0 bases from V and 4 bases from J, with 16 bases between. CDR3 in amino acids: CASSLDSLGAAYGYTF. CDR3 bases: TGCGCCAGCAGCTTGGATTCCCTTGGGGCGGCCTATGGCTACACCTTC.

The chain couples TRBV30 to TRBJ1-5; D remains ambiguous. Germline lookup yields CDR1 GTSNPN and CDR2 SVGIG (reference sequence). Between the trimmed V and J ends, which lost 7 bases and 5 bases, there was a span of 12 bases. The CDR3 extends over 12 amino acids. In nucleotides, the CDR3 is TGTGCCTATGCCCAAAGGGATCAGCCCCAGCATTTT. Translating gives CAYAQRDQPQHF.

This chain uses TRBV27 with TRBJ2-7; 9 nucleotides match TRBD1. V lost 6 bases to trimming and J lost 3 bases; unmatched junction nucleotides: 15. CDR1 and CDR2 (germline): MNHEY, SMNVEV (reference sequence). The CDR3 loop spans 17 amino acids. The CDR3 DNA reads TGTGCCAGCAGCCCCGGGACAGGGCTTATATCGGGCTACGAGCAGTACTTC. This encodes CASSPGTGLISGYEQYF.

The chain couples TRBV4-1 to TRBJ2-3; D is tentatively TRBD1 or TRBD2 (5 bases each). Trimming stripped 1 base from V and 5 bases from J, with 16 bases between. The CDR3 loop spans 16 amino acids. Germline V gene lookup returns CDR1 MGHRA and CDR2 YSYEKL. The CDR3 nucleotides are TGCGCCAGCAGCCAAGGCTCGGGGACCTCAAGAGATACGCAGTATTTT. This translates into CASSQGSGTSRDTQYF.

This chain connects TRBV5-1 to TRBJ2-1; D remains ambiguous. CDR1 and CDR2 from the germline V gene are SGHRS and YFSETQ. The CDR3 is 14 residues long. The V gene lost 4 bases and the J gene lost 6 bases, with 14 bases spanning the gap. The CDR3 region is CASSQSSPSNEQFF. CDR3 DNA sequence: TGCGCCAGCAGCCAAAGCTCACCCTCCAATGAGCAGTTCTTC. Variable domain in full (rest from reference TRBV5-1 and TRBJ2-1): KAGVTQTPRYLIKTRGQQVTLSCSPISGHRSVSWYQQTPGQGLQFLFEYFSETQRNKGNFPGRFSGRQFSNSRSEMNVSTLELGDSALYLCASSQSSPSNEQFFGPGTRLTVL.

The chain carries TRBV9 and TRBJ1-1; D unresolved. The CDR3 extends over 15 amino acids. Between the trimmed V and J ends, which lost 3 bases and 1 base, there was a span of 13 bases. The germline CDR1 and CDR2 sequences are SGDLS and YYNGEE. The chain's CDR3 is CASSALGETNTEAFF. Here the CDR3 DNA reads TGTGCCAGCAGCGCCTTGGGCGAAACGAACACTGAAGCTTTCTTT.

The J gene is TRBJ2-1, the V gene TRBV6-5; D unresolved. Germline CDR1 is MNHEY and CDR2 is SVGAGI. CDR3 size: 14 residues. V was shortened by 4 bases and J by 6 bases, with 13 bases between the two germline ends. The CDR3 loop reads CASSSSVSGNEQFF. The CDR3 nucleotides read TGTGCCAGCAGTTCCTCCGTGTCAGGCAATGAGCAGTTCTTC.

The chain joins TRBV5-5 to TRBJ2-3; D possibly matches TRBD1 or TRBD2 (5 bases each). The CDR3 spans 15 residues. The germline V gene encodes CDR1 SGHKS and CDR2 YYEKEE (reference sequence). Trimming shortened V by 4 bases and J by 0 bases, and 12 bases separated the two germline ends. The CDR3 bases are TGTGCCAGCAGCCCCCCGGGACCAAGCACAGATACGCAGTATTTT. Protein: CASSPPGPSTDTQYF. Looking up the rest from reference TRBV5-5 and TRBJ2-3 gives the full variable domain: DAGVTQSPTHLIKTRGQQVTLRCSPISGHKSVSWYQQVLGQGPQFIFQYYEKEERGRGNFPDRFSARQFPNYSSELNVNALLLGDSALYLCASSPPGPSTDTQYFGPGTRLTVL.

This clone was observed once. This rearrangement joins TRBV14 to TRBJ2-7; D is possibly TRBD1 (6 bases). Trimming removed 4 bases from V and 6 bases from J, with 16 bases in between. The CDR3 contains 14 residues. Looked up from germline, CDR1 is SGHDN and CDR2 is FVKESK. CDR3: CASSPWTDGLEQYF. CDR3 DNA: TGTGCCAGCAGCCCCTGGACAGATGGGCTCGAGCAGTACTTC.

The chain joins TRBV15 to TRBJ2-6; D is undetermined. Germline V lookup: CDR1 LNHNV, CDR2 YYDKDF (reference sequence). There are 15 residues in the CDR3. Trimming pared 1 base from V and 0 bases from J, leaving 4 bases between. CDR3 nucleotide sequence: TGTGCCACCAGCAGAGCACTCTCTGGGGCCAACGTCCTGACTTTC. Its protein product is CATSRALSGANVLTF.

This clone was detected only once. The chain recombines TRBV6-1 with TRBJ1-2; D call uncertain. Germline CDR1 and CDR2: MNHNS and SASEGT. V gave up 2 bases and J gave up 5 bases, with 12 bases separating them. The CDR3 loop spans 14 amino acids. CDR3 sequence (DNA): TGTGCCAGCAGTGAAACCCCTTTAGTTTATGGCTACACCTTC. Amino acids: CASSETPLVYGYTF.

V usage is TRBV4-1 and J usage is TRBJ1-4; D remains ambiguous. This CDR3 spans 14 amino acids. Germline CDR1 reads MGHRA; CDR2 reads YSYEKL. With 5 bases removed from V and 3 bases from J, the gap between germline ends came to 10 bases. The CDR3 DNA sequence: TGCGCCAGCAGCAACGGGGTGGCTAATGAAAAACTGTTTTTT. As protein: CASSNGVANEKLFF.

The chain couples TRBV5-4 to TRBJ2-1; D gene uncertain. Germline CDR1 SGHNT, CDR2 YYREEE (reference sequence). V was trimmed by 3 bases and J by 4 bases, leaving 11 bases between them. The CDR3 extends over 14 amino acids. This chain's CDR3 is CASSSGILYNEQFF. The CDR3 region has the DNA TGTGCCAGCAGCTCTGGGATTCTTTACAATGAGCAGTTCTTC.

This clone was counted a single time. This chain uses TRBV6-6 with TRBJ1-5; 8 bases line up with TRBD1. This CDR3 contains 13 residues. V shed 6 bases and J 7 bases; nucleotides not matched to a gene: 5. Germline loops: CDR1 MNHNY, CDR2 SVGAGI (reference sequence). DNA for the CDR3: TGTGCCAGCAGCTGGGACAGGCGGCAGCCCCAGCATTTT. Its translation: CASSWDRRQPQHF.

The chain recombines TRBV6-1 with TRBJ1-6; 7 positions agree with TRBD1. The CDR3 spans 13 residues. The J segment lost 5 bases and the V segment lost 9 bases, leaving 4 bases of the junction unmatched. Germline V gene sequence: CDR1 MNHNS, CDR2 SASEGT. CDR3 in amino acids: CASSGQHNSPLHF. Here the CDR3 DNA reads TGTGCCAGTTCGGGACAGCATAATTCACCCCTCCACTTT.

J is TRBJ2-6 and V is TRBV7-9; tentatively, D is TRBD1 (6 bases). Germline-derived CDR1 and CDR2 are SEHNR and FQNEAQ (reference sequence). There are 16 residues in the CDR3. V lost 4 bases and J 1 base, leaving 11 bases between the germline ends. This CDR3 reads CASSSYQGSGANVLTF. The DNA for the CDR3 is TGTGCCAGCAGCTCCTATCAGGGGTCTGGGGCCAACGTCCTGACTTTC.